Listed below are T cell receptor beta chains from one sample, sequenced in a study of blood T cell repertoires in COVID-19. Assay: immunoSEQ multiplex PCR; the TCRdb copy retains only in-frame clones and omits some. The sample shows about 26,000 clones, 80% to 95% of them seen only once. The specimen was peripheral blood. These receptors came from a human donor in a cohort sampled during active COVID-19. CDR3s include the opening cysteine and the closing phenylalanine or tryptophan. A D gene is named only where the DNA matches it firmly. Expanded clones get a size class; other rows say once, few or many, or leave the size out.

d_call clone_size j_call v_call cdr3_nt cdr3_aa
. . TRBJ2-3 TRBV6-4 TGTGCCAGCAGTGTTCAGGAATCGTCAGATACGCAGTATTTT CASSVQESSDTQYF
TRBD2 . TRBJ2-7 TRBV5-4 TGTGCCAGCAGCGGACTAGCGGGGGGGCGGTTCACCTACGAGCAGTACTTC CASSGLAGGRFTYEQYF
TRBD2 . TRBJ2-1 TRBV6-1 TGTGCCAGCAGTGTCCTAGCGGGGGGTCGGTCCTACAATGAGCAGTTCTTC CASSVLAGGRSYNEQFF
TRBD1 . TRBJ2-6 TRBV5-6 TGTGCCAGCAGCTTTGGACAGGGTCCTGGGGCCAACGTCCTGACTTTC CASSFGQGPGANVLTF
. once TRBJ1-2 TRBV29-1 TGCAGCGTTGAACGGGACAAAGGCTATGGCTACACCTTC CSVERDKGYGYTF
. . TRBJ1-2 TRBV7-9 TGTGCCTGCGACAGGTCTCCCATTGGGGGCTACACCTTC CACDRSPIGGYTF
TRBD1 . TRBJ2-5 TRBV7-7 TGTGCCAGCAGCCGGGACAGGGGACAAGGGGAGACCCAGTACTTC CASSRDRGQGETQYF
. . TRBJ2-5 TRBV7-2 TGTGCCAGCAGCATCTCGTACCAAGAGACCCAGTACTTC CASSISYQETQYF
. . TRBJ2-1 TRBV3-1/TRBV3-2 TGTGCCAGCAGCCAAAGTGGGGGGGCCTTTAATGAGCAGTTCTTC CASSQSGGAFNEQFF
TRBD2 . TRBJ2-4 TRBV7-9 TGTGCCAGCAGCAGAGGCGGGGGTCCAGACAACATTCAGTACTTC CASSRGGGPDNIQYF
TRBD1 . TRBJ1-6 TRBV5-1 TGCGCCAGCAGCTGGGGACAGGGGGTGGATTCACCCCTCCACTTT CASSWGQGVDSPLHF
. . TRBJ2-3 TRBV6-1 TGTGCCAGCAGTGAGTCCGTCACAGATACGCAGTATTTT CASSESVTDTQYF
. once TRBJ1-2 TRBV30 TGTGCCTGGAGTGGGACATGCGACTATGGCTACACCTTC CAWSGTCDYGYTF
. . TRBJ2-5 TRBV27 TGTGCCAGCAGTATCACAGTCCACCAAGAGACCCAGTACTTC CASSITVHQETQYF
. . TRBJ2-5 TRBV18 TGTGCCAGCTCACCGGGCGCTGGTGAGACCCAGTACTTC CASSPGAGETQYF
. . TRBJ1-6 TRBV11-3 TGTGCCAGCAGCGAGACTCGGGACAACGCCAGACCCTATAATTCACCCCTCCACTTT CASSETRDNARPYNSPLHF
TRBD1 . TRBJ2-4 TRBV19 TGTGCCAGTAGTCCCGGACAGGTAAACATTCAGTACTTC CASSPGQVNIQYF
. . TRBJ1-4 TRBV12-5 TGTGCTAGTGGTTTCCGTCTACCCGGCGAAAGGAGGATCAGACTGTTTTTT CASGFRLPGERRIRLFF
TRBD1 . TRBJ1-4 TRBV19 TGTGCCAGTACCGGGACAGGGACTTCCGGTAATGAAAAACTGTTTTTT CASTGTGTSGNEKLFF
. . TRBJ1-5 TRBV12-3/TRBV12-4 TGTGCCAGCAGTTACGAGGCTGGACCCCAGCATTTT CASSYEAGPQHF
. . TRBJ2-1 TRBV4-2 TGTGCCAGCAGCCAAGATATGGGGGGGGCCCTCTACAATGAGCAGTTCTTC CASSQDMGGALYNEQFF
. . TRBJ2-6 TRBV5-1 TGCGCCAGCAGCTCCCCTGGACAATTAAGTACTGGGGCCAACGTCCTGACTTTC CASSSPGQLSTGANVLTF